This T cell receptor beta chain was sequenced during a study of beta chain features in type 1 diabetes. The CDR3 loop spans 16 amino acids. Germline lookup yields CDR1 LNHNV and CDR2 YYDKDF (reference sequence). Germline trimming cut 2 bases from V and 4 bases from J; bases unmatched to any gene: 4. Isolated RNA was reverse transcribed in full, so expressed TCRB transcripts were sequenced. Profiled with immunoSEQ multiplex PCR; TCRdb holds only in-frame clones, not every one. The sample lists hundreds of thousands of clones; about 30% were seen once. The clonotype comes from a man younger than 35 in good health. This chain connects TRBV15 to TRBJ2-1; 11 nucleotides agree with TRBD2. The sequenced material came from naive CD4+ T cells from blood. Here the CDR3 reads CATSRQTSGAYNEQFF. CDR3 sequence (DNA): TGTGCCACCAGCAGACAGACTAGCGGGGCGTACAATGAGCAGTTCTTC.